This TCR beta chain was sequenced in a study of blood T cell repertoires in COVID-19. On the study more broadly: The samples span acute and convalescent COVID-19 from the United States, Italy and Spain. Nucleic acid was either cDNA or gDNA, and it came from T cells, B-cell-depleted T cells, or PBMCs.

The authors' processing: From reference gene primer amplification, estimates of nucleated cell counts were derived. Using immunoSEQ multiplex PCR, the repertoire was profiled, and TCRdb retains in-frame clones only, with some absent. V, J and clone size derive from that table, while D and trimming were established from the DNA sequence. The table includes about 360,000 clones, 70% to 90% detected once. CDR3 length: 16 residues. CDR1 is SGHTA and CDR2 is FQGTGA in the germline V gene. The V segment lost 0 bases and the J segment 0 bases; nucleotides outside the gene matches: 2. The source of this sequence is a human donor in a cohort sampled during active COVID-19. The chain combines TRBV7-3 with TRBJ2-3, with TRBD2 identical over 8 bases. Sequencing input: peripheral blood. CDR3 region: CASSLTLAASTDTQYF. Written as DNA, the CDR3 is TGTGCCAGCAGCTTAACACTAGCGGCTAGCACAGATACGCAGTATTTT.